This record covers a single TCR beta chain. The antigen remains undetermined. V gave up 0 bases and J gave up 6 bases; unmatched junction bases: 4. Germline V CDR1 and CDR2: GTSNPN, SVGIG (reference sequence). The CDR3 spans 13 residues. None of the donors, who were healthy HIV-negative adults, had recently had acute infections or vaccinations. The protocol was immunoSEQ multiplex PCR, while the TCRdb copy is restricted to in-frame clones and leaves out a portion. The table lists 980,000 or so clones, approximately 80% of them singletons. The data are from a study of shared clonotypes between healthy human individuals. For the study at large: Aged between 18 and 49, the donors were a couple of women and a few men. Study-level results: The study sampled only blood, and tissue repertoires likely differ. With few donors, the genetic and exposure-history diversity represented was limited.

The chain joins TRBV30 to TRBJ2-7; 8 bases are a match to TRBD1. This clonotype originated in a man aged 18 to 30 in good health. The sequencing input was memory CD4+ T cells sorted from blood. Stated subset: CD45RA-negative fraction. The CDR3 is CAWSVQGGAEQYF. In DNA, the CDR3 is TGTGCCTGGAGTGTACAGGGGGGTGCCGAGCAGTACTTC.